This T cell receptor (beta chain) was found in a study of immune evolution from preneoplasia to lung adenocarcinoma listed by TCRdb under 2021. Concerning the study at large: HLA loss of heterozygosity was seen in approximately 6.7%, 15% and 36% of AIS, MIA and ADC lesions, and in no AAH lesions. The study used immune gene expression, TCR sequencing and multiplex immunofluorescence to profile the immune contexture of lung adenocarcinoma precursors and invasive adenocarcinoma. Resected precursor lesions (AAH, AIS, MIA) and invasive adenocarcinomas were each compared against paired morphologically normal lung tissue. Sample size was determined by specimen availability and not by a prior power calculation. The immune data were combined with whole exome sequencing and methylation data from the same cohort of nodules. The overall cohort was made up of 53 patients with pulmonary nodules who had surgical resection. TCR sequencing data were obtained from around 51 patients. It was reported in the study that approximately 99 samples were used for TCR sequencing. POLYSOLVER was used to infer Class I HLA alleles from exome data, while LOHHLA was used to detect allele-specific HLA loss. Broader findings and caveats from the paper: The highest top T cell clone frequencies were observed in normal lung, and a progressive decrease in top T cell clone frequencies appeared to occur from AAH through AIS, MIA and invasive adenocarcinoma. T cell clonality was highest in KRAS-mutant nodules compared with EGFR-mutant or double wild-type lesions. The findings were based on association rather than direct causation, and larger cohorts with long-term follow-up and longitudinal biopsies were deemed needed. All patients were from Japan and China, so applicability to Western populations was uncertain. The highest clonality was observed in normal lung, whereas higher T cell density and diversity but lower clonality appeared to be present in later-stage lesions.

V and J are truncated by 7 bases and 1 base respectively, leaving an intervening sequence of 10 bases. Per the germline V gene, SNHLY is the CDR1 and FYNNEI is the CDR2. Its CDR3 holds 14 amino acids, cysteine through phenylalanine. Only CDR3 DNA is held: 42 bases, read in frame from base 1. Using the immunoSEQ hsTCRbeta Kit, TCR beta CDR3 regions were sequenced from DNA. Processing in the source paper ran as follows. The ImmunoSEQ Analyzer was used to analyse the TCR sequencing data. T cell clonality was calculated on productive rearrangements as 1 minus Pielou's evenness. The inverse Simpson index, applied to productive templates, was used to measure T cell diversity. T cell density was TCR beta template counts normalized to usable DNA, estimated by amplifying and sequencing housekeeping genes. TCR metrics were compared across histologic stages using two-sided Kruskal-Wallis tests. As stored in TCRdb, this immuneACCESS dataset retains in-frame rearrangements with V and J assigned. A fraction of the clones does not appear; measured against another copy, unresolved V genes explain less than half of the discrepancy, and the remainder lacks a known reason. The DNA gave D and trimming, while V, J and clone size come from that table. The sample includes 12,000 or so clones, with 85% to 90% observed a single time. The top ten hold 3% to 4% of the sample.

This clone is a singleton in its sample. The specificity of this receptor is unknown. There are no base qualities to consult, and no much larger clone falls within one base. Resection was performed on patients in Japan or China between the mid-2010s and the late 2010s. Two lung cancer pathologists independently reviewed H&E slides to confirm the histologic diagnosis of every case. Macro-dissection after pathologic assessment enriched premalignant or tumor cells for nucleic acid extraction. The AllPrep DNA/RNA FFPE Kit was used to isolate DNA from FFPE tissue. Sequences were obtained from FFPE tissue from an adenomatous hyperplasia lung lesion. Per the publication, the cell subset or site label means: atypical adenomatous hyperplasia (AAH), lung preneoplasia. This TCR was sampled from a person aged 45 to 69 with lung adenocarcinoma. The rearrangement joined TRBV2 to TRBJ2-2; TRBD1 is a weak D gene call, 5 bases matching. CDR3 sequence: CASTAGMNTGELFF. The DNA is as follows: TGTGCCAGCACGGCAGGGATGAACACCGGGGAGCTGTTTTTT.